The 26 T cell receptor beta chains below all came from one sample that was sequenced in a study of shared clonotypes between healthy human individuals. Libraries were prepared by immunoSEQ multiplex PCR; TCRdb keeps only in-frame clonotypes and omits some of them. Here the sample spans fewer than 650,000 clones, 76% being singletons. Sample: PBMCs. The origin of the receptors is a woman aged 35 to 49 in good health. Some clones in this sample may be carry-over from other donors' samples.

V and J are TRBV7-2 and TRBJ2-7, with a possible D match to TRBD2 (5 bases). This CDR3 comprises 13 residues. V lost 5 bases and J 1 base, leaving 9 bases between the germline ends. Germline CDR1 is SGHTA and CDR2 is FQGNSA. Written as DNA, the CDR3 is TGTGCCAGCAGCCTCGGGGAATCCTACGAGCAGTACTTC. This codes for CASSLGESYEQYF.

The chain recombines TRBV5-1 with TRBJ1-2, with 12 positions matching TRBD1. The CDR3 extends over 18 amino acids. Germline V gene data show CDR1 as SGHRS and CDR2 as YFSETQ. J lost 1 base, V lost 1 base, and 8 bases had no gene match. The CDR3 is CASSLNPGQGAVNYGYTF. CDR3 sequence (DNA): TGCGCCAGCAGCTTGAACCCGGGACAGGGGGCAGTTAACTATGGCTACACCTTC.

This chain connects TRBV7-9 to TRBJ2-1; TRBD2 matches at 10 bases. V shed 5 bases and J 4 bases; nucleotides not matched to a gene: 5. Germline lookup yields CDR1 SEHNR and CDR2 FQNEAQ (reference sequence). The CDR3 is 15 residues long. The CDR3 sequence is CASSDRLAGYNEQFF. The CDR3 nucleotides read TGTGCCAGCAGCGATCGACTAGCGGGTTACAATGAGCAGTTCTTC.

This chain uses TRBV27 with TRBJ2-1; possible D gene TRBD1, 5 bases. The CDR3 is 15 amino acids. V lost 8 bases to trimming and J lost 6 bases, with 20 bases between them. Per germline, CDR1 MNHEY and CDR2 SMNVEV (reference sequence). CDR3 amino acids: CASYPPRAGFNEQFF. DNA of the CDR3: TGTGCCAGCTACCCCCCCAGGGCTGGGTTCAATGAGCAGTTCTTC.

V gene TRBV7-6 combines with J gene TRBJ2-6; D unresolved. Germline V gives CDR1 SGHVS, CDR2 FNYEAQ. CDR3 length equals 15 residues. The ends were cut back, 4 bases at V and 1 base at J, with 8 bases in the middle. The CDR3 here is CASSSQESGANVLTF. The CDR3 DNA follows: TGTGCCAGCAGCTCCCAGGAATCTGGGGCCAACGTCCTGACTTTC. The complete variable domain, with remaining parts taken from reference TRBV7-6 and TRBJ2-6, reads GAGVSQSPRYKVTKRGQDVALRCDPISGHVSLYWYRQALGQGPEFLTYFNYEAQQDKSGLPNDRFSAERPEGSISTLTIQRTEQRDSAMYRCASSSQESGANVLTFGAGSRLTVL.

This clone was seen at least ten times. A much more abundant neighbour one base away suggests this may be a read error. The CDR3 sequence is CAWSLGHKKNTEAFF. CDR3 nucleotides: TGTGCCTGGAGCCTTGGACATAAAAAGAACACTGAAGCTTTCTTT. The V and J genes are TRBV30 and TRBJ1-1, with D perhaps TRBD1 (5 bases). The V end was cut by 3 bases, the J end by 1 base, with 15 bases between. Germline CDR1 reads GTSNPN; CDR2 reads SVGIG (reference sequence). The CDR3 runs 15 residues.

This clone was observed a handful of times. The V gene is TRBV5-1, the J gene TRBJ2-3; maybe TRBD2 (5 bases). The CDR3 covers 14 residues. Germline V gives CDR1 SGHRS, CDR2 YFSETQ. The V gene lost 6 bases and the J gene lost 1 base, with 12 bases spanning the gap. CDR3 in amino acids: CASTPGVGTDTQYF. The DNA of the CDR3 is TGCGCCAGCACTCCCGGGGTTGGCACAGATACGCAGTATTTT.

The gene calls are TRBV5-3 and TRBJ1-5, with D unclear. TRBV5-3 is annotated as an ORF whose role is uncertain. V lost 2 bases and J 0 bases, leaving 6 bases between the germline ends. This CDR3 comprises 14 residues. The CDR3 DNA follows: TGTGCCAGAAGCTTACAGATTAGCAATCAGCCCCAGCATTTT. Protein sequence: CARSLQISNQPQHF.

This rearrangement joins TRBV28 to TRBJ2-7; possible D gene TRBD1, 6 bases. The V end lost 4 bases, the J end lost 5 bases, and 18 bases lay between the germline ends. The CDR3 covers 15 residues. The germline gives CDR1 MDHEN, CDR2 SYDVKM. Here the CDR3 reads CASSSIKGVWNEQYF. DNA of the CDR3: TGTGCCAGCAGTTCAATCAAGGGGGTATGGAACGAGCAGTACTTC.

This chain connects TRBV18 to TRBJ1-1, with TRBD1 matching over 9 bases. Germline CDR1 and CDR2: KGHSH and LQKENI. J gave up 3 bases and V 3 bases, and 5 bases lay outside the gene matches. The CDR3 is made up of 15 amino acids. CDR3 nucleotides: TGTGCCAGCTCACCCCGACAGGGGGTAGACACTGAAGCTTTCTTT. Translated: CASSPRQGVDTEAFF.

This clone has only a few counts. This chain joins TRBV19 and TRBJ1-2; the D is unclear. V lost 6 bases and J 7 bases, leaving 15 bases between the germline ends. CDR3 length: 13 residues. Germline V lookup: CDR1 LNHDA, CDR2 SQIVND (reference sequence). CDR3 sequence (DNA): TGTGCCAGTAGAAGTCTGGAGCTCCCTGGCTACACCTTC. This gives the protein CASRSLELPGYTF.

J is TRBJ2-1 and V is TRBV5-4, with TRBD2 identical over 12 bases. V gave up 4 bases and J gave up 6 bases; unmatched junction bases: 11. The CDR3 has 17 residues. Germline V CDR1 and CDR2: SGHNT, YYREEE (reference sequence). The CDR3 reads CASSPPRWTSGINEQFF. In DNA, the CDR3 is TGTGCCAGCAGCCCCCCCCGCTGGACTAGCGGGATCAATGAGCAGTTCTTC.

This clone was seen only a few times. This chain joins TRBV14 and TRBJ1-4; D remains unclear. This CDR3 comprises 16 residues. The germline V gene encodes CDR1 SGHDN and CDR2 FVKESK. The V end was cut by 0 bases, the J end by 6 bases, with 14 bases between. CDR3 in DNA: TGTGCCAGCAGCCAAGAACCTCAGACAATTGATGAAAAACTGTTTTTT. Translation: CASSQEPQTIDEKLFF.

V gene TRBV5-4 combines with J gene TRBJ2-5, with 13 positions matching TRBD2. This CDR3 has 16 amino acids. The V gene's germline CDR1 is SGHNT and CDR2 YYREEE (reference sequence). The V gene end was trimmed by 4 bases and the J gene end by 5 bases; junction bases not matched to a gene: 8. CDR3 nucleotide sequence: TGTGCCAGCAGCCCCCGGACTAGCGGGAGCGGGGAGACCCAGTACTTC. Encoded protein: CASSPRTSGSGETQYF. Looking up the rest from reference TRBV5-4 and TRBJ2-5 gives the full variable domain: ETGVTQSPTHLIKTRGQQVTLRCSSQSGHNTVSWYQQALGQGPQFIFQYYREEENGRGNFPPRFSGLQFPNYSSELNVNALELDDSALYLCASSPRTSGSGETQYFGPGTRLLVL.

This chain uses TRBV7-2 with TRBJ2-7; D unclear. Per the germline V gene, CDR1 is SGHTA and CDR2 is FQGNSA. The CDR3 runs to 12 residues. Between the trimmed V and J ends, which lost 6 bases and 2 bases, there was a span of 8 bases. The CDR3 DNA is TGTGCCAGCAGTTACGATGCCTACGAGCAGTACTTC. This translates into CASSYDAYEQYF.

The chain links TRBV30 to TRBJ2-2; 8 nucleotides line up with TRBD1. The CDR3 loop spans 12 amino acids. CDR1 and CDR2 (germline): GTSNPN, SVGIG (reference sequence). V lost 6 bases and J lost 7; bases outside the gene matches: 4. CDR3 region: CACSGGGGELFF. Here the CDR3 DNA reads TGTGCCTGCTCAGGGGGCGGCGGGGAGCTGTTTTTT.

This chain joins TRBV6-1 and TRBJ2-7; D is unclear. This CDR3 is built from 15 residues. CDR1 and CDR2 (germline): MNHNS, SASEGT. Trimming took 1 base from V and 0 from J, leaving 10 bases between them. The CDR3 region has the DNA TGTGCCAGCAGTGAAGGGCTCCTGAGCTCCTACGAGCAGTACTTC. Translation: CASSEGLLSSYEQYF.

This sequence joins TRBV6-1 and TRBJ2-7; D gene ambiguous. This CDR3 is 12 amino acids long. V was cut by 3 bases and J by 9 bases, with 12 bases left in between. CDR1 is MNHNS and CDR2 is SASEGT in the germline V gene. CDR3 in amino acids: CASSDLVSGQYF. In DNA form, the CDR3 reads TGTGCCAGCAGTGACCTAGTTTCCGGGCAGTACTTC.

The chain is built from TRBV7-9 and TRBJ1-2, with D possibly matching TRBD1 (6 bases). The CDR3 has 10 residues. CDR1 SEHNR and CDR2 FQNEAQ come from the germline V gene (reference sequence). V was shortened by 7 bases and J by 9 bases, with 9 bases between the two germline ends. CDR3 bases: TGTGCCAGCATGGGGGACAGCTACACCTTC. The encoded protein is CASMGDSYTF.

For this clone: This probably arose from a read error, given a far larger clone one base away. V gene TRBV5-1 combines with J gene TRBJ2-2; 7 bases line up with TRBD2. The V gene end was trimmed by 5 bases and the J gene end by 4 bases; junction bases not matched to a gene: 8. Germline assignment: CDR1 SGHRS and CDR2 YFSETQ. This CDR3 has 15 residues. The CDR3 is CASRQTSLGTGELFF. The CDR3 DNA reads TGCGCCAGCAGGCAGACTAGCCTCGGCACCGGGGAGCTGTTTTTT.

The chain has TRBV2 and TRBJ2-5, with D unresolved. Per germline, CDR1 SNHLY and CDR2 FYNNEI. CDR3 length: 14 residues. Trimming left V 6 bases short and J 1 base short, with 12 bases between. In nucleotides, the CDR3 is TGTGCCAGCAGCATGTACGGATCCCAAGAGACCCAGTACTTC. It encodes CASSMYGSQETQYF.

The chain uses TRBV7-2 and TRBJ1-1; D gene ambiguous. V shed 5 bases and J shed 0 bases, with 7 bases lying between them. CDR3 length: 13 amino acids. CDR1 is SGHTA, CDR2 FQGNSA, per germline. The CDR3 DNA is TGTGCCAGCAGCCCATTCATGAACACTGAAGCTTTCTTT. It yields the protein CASSPFMNTEAFF.

The V call is TRBV21-1, the J call TRBJ1-1. TRBV21-1 is listed as a pseudogene. The CDR3 is 16 residues long. For the CDR3, the DNA is TGTGCCAGCAGATACATTGTAGCTACACAATTCACTGAAGCTTTCTTT. This translates into CASRYIVATQFTEAFF.

V is TRBV19 and J is TRBJ2-7, with TRBD1 identical over 10 bases. The CDR3 spans 14 residues. The germline V gene encodes CDR1 LNHDA and CDR2 SQIVND (reference sequence). V gave up 6 bases and J gave up 2 bases; unmatched junction bases: 4. CDR3 region: CASSRQGAAYEQYF. The CDR3 nucleotides are TGTGCCAGTAGCAGACAGGGGGCCGCCTACGAGCAGTACTTC.

The CDR3 spells CATSRATNLYEQYF. In nucleotides, the CDR3 is TGTGCCACCAGCAGAGCTACCAACCTCTACGAGCAGTACTTC. The chain carries TRBV15 and TRBJ2-7; D gene unclear. V was cut by 1 base and J by 3 bases, with 10 bases left in between. The germline V gene has CDR1 LNHNV and CDR2 YYDKDF (reference sequence). This CDR3 is 14 amino acids long.

The CDR3 DNA sequence: TGTGCCAGTAGCCCCCGGGTCCTATACCAAGAGACCCAGTACTTC. Amino acid sequence: CASSPRVLYQETQYF. The V and J genes are TRBV19 and TRBJ2-5; D gene unclear. Germline loops: CDR1 LNHDA, CDR2 SQIVND (reference sequence). V lost 6 bases to trimming and J lost 0 bases, with 14 bases between them. The CDR3 has 15 amino acids.